These 3 T cell receptor beta chains originate from one sample sequenced in a study of blood T cell repertoires in COVID-19. Assay: immunoSEQ multiplex PCR; the TCRdb copy retains only in-frame clones and omits some. The sample carries 300,000 to 400,000 clones, over 75% recorded once. Sequencing was done on a sample of PBMCs or T cells enriched from blood (not recorded which). All receptors derive from a man aged 18 to 29 who had recovered from COVID-19.

The sample holds one count of this clone. J is TRBJ2-6 and V is TRBV4-3; 7 bases align to TRBD2. This CDR3 comprises 16 residues. Trimming took 0 bases from V and 2 from J; bases not matched to a gene: 1. The germline V gene has CDR1 LGHNA and CDR2 YSLEER. The CDR3 coding sequence is TGCGCCAGCAGCCAAGAAAGCGGGACTGGGGCCAACGTCCTGACTTTC. Residues: CASSQESGTGANVLTF.

The chain uses TRBV28 and TRBJ1-2; 9 nucleotides align to TRBD1. V gave up 2 bases and J gave up 6 bases; unmatched junction bases: 7. The germline gives CDR1 MDHEN, CDR2 SYDVKM. The CDR3 is 15 residues long. The CDR3 spells CASSLTRTGVDGYTF. CDR3 bases: TGTGCCAGCAGTTTAACAAGGACAGGGGTGGATGGCTACACCTTC.

The chain joins TRBV6-2 or TRBV6-3 to TRBJ1-1; D remains ambiguous. Deletions cut 2 bases from V and 5 bases from J, with 15 bases between. The CDR3 totals 15 residues. From germline, CDR1 is MNHEY and CDR2 SVGEGT. CDR3 region: CASSYPTASRTEAFF. DNA for the CDR3: TGTGCCAGCAGTTACCCTACTGCCTCGCGGACTGAAGCTTTCTTT.